Listed here is a single T cell receptor beta chain. This entry comes from a study of blood T cell repertoires in COVID-19. In the study overall: Specimens from acute and convalescent COVID-19 originated in the United States, Italy and Spain.

Recruits, aged roughly 18 to 100 years, lived in 24 US areas. Membership in each cohort depended on participant-reported clinical history. The CDR3 contains 17 residues. V gave up 9 bases and J gave up 2 bases; unmatched junction bases: 11. Germline CDR1 is LNHDA and CDR2 is SQIVND (reference sequence). Produced via immunoSEQ multiplex PCR; TCRdb's table is partial and in-frame only. Among 200,000 to 300,000 clones listed, roughly 88% were seen once. The J gene is TRBJ1-4, the V gene TRBV19; 11 bases fit TRBD1. The receptor was isolated from a woman in her thirties or forties who had been exposed to COVID-19. The sequencing sample was made of PBMCs or T cells enriched from blood (not recorded which). CDR3 residues: CASKSRTGGTTNEKLFF. CDR3 sequence (DNA): TGTGCCAGCAAATCCCGGACAGGGGGCACGACTAATGAAAAACTGTTTTTT.